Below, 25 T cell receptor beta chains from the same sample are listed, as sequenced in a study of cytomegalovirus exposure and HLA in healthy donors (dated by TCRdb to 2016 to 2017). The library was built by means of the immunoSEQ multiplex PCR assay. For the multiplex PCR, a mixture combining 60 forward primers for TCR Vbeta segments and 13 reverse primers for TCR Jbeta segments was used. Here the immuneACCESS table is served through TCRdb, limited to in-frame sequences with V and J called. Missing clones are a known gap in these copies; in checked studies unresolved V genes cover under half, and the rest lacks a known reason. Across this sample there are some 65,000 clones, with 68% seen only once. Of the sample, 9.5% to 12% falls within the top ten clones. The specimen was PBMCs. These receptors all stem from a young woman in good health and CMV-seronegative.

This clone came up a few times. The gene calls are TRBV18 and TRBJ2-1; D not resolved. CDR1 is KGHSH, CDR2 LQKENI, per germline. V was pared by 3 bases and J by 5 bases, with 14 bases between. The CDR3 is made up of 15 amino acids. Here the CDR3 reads CASSPPTAFHNEQFF. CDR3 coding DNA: TGTGCCAGCTCACCCCCGACTGCTTTCCACAATGAGCAGTTCTTC.

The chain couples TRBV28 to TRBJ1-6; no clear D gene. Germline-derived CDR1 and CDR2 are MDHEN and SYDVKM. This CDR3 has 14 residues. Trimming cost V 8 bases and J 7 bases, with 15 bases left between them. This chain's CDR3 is CASERRGGNSPLHF. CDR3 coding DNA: TGTGCCAGCGAACGGCGGGGAGGGAATTCACCCCTCCACTTT.

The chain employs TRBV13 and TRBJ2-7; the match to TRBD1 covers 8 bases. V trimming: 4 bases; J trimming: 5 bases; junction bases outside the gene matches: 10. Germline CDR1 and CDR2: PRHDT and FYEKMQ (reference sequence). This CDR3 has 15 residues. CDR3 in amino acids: CASSYLQGVGHEQYF. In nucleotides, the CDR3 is TGTGCCAGCAGCTACCTACAGGGGGTTGGTCACGAGCAGTACTTC.

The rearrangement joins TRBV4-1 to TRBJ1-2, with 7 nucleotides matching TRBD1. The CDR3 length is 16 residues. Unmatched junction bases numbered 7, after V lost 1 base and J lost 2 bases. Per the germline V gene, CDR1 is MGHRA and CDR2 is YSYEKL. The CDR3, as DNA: TGCGCCAGCAGCCAAGTCTCGACAGGGTCCAACTATGGCTACACCTTC. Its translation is CASSQVSTGSNYGYTF.

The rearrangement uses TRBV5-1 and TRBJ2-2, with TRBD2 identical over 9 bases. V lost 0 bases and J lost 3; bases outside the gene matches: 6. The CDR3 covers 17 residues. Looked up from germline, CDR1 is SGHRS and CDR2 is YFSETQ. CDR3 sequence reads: CASSLVAAGGDTGELFF. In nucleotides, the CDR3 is TGCGCCAGCAGCTTGGTAGCAGCGGGGGGCGACACCGGGGAGCTGTTTTTT.

The CDR3 region has the DNA TGTGCCAGCTGCACCGGGACAGGAGTTTACGAGCAGTACTTC. Protein: CASCTGTGVYEQYF. V is TRBV25-1 and J is TRBJ2-7; 8 nucleotides line up with TRBD1. The CDR3 totals 14 residues. The junction had 10 bases not matched to a gene; V was cut back by 8 bases and J by 4 bases. CDR1 and CDR2 from the germline V gene are MGHDK and SYGVNS.

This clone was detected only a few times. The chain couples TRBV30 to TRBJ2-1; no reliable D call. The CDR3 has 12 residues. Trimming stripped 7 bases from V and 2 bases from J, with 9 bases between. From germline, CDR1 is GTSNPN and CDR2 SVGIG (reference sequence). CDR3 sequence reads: CASSRTYNEQFF. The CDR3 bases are TGTGCCTCCTCGCGGACCTACAATGAGCAGTTCTTC.

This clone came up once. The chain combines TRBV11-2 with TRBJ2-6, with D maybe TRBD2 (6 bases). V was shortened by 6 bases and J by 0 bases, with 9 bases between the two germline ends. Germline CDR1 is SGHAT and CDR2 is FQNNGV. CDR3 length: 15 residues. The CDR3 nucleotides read TGTGCCAGCAGGGGACTGCTCTCTGGGGCCAACGTCCTGACTTTC. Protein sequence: CASRGLLSGANVLTF.

The CDR3 here is CAWNDAGLNEAFF. The DNA of the CDR3 is TGTGCCTGGAATGATGCAGGACTGAATGAAGCTTTCTTT. The chain couples TRBV30 to TRBJ1-1; D remains unclear. Trimming stripped 4 bases from V and 7 bases from J, with 16 bases between. In germline, CDR1 is GTSNPN, CDR2 SVGIG (reference sequence). The CDR3 covers 13 residues.

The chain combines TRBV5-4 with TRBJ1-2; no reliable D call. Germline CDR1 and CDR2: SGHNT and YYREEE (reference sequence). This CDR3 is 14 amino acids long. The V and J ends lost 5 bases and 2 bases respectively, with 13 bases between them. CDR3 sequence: CASRLLGRNYGYTF. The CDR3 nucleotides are TGTGCCAGCAGACTCCTTGGCAGGAACTATGGCTACACCTTC.

CDR3 loop: CASSPDRNSYEQYF. The CDR3 DNA reads TGTGCCAGCTCACCCGACAGAAACTCCTACGAGCAGTACTTC. The V and J genes are TRBV18 and TRBJ2-7; the D gene is possibly TRBD1 (5 bases). CDR1 is KGHSH and CDR2 is LQKENI in the germline V gene. The CDR3 runs 14 residues. The V end lost 3 bases, the J end lost 0 bases, and 9 bases lay between the germline ends.

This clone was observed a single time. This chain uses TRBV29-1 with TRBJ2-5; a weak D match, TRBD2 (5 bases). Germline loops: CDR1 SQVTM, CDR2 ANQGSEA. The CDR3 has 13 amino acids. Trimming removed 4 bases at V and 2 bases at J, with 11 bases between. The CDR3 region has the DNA TGCAGCGTTGCGGGATCACTTCAAGAGACCCAGTACTTC. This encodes CSVAGSLQETQYF.

CDR3 region: CASSEDRGLGNSPLHF. CDR3 nucleotide sequence: TGTGCCAGCAGCGAGGACAGGGGCCTGGGTAATTCACCCCTCCACTTT. The chain couples TRBV25-1 to TRBJ1-6, with 9 bases identical to TRBD1. Germline CDR1 MGHDK, CDR2 SYGVNS. The length of the CDR3 is 16 residues. Unmatched junction bases numbered 9, after V lost 6 bases and J lost 6 bases.

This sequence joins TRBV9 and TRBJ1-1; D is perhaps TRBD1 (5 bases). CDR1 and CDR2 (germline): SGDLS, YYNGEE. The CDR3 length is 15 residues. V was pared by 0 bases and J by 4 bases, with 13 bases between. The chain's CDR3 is CASSVGWGGITEAFF. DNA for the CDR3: TGTGCCAGCAGCGTAGGGTGGGGGGGAATCACTGAAGCTTTCTTT.

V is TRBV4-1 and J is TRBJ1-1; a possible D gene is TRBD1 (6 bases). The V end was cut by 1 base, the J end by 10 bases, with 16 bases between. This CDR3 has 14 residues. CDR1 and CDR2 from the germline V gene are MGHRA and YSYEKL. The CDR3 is CASSQGGGGTRAFF. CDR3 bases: TGCGCCAGCAGCCAAGGGGGAGGGGGGACCAGAGCTTTCTTT.

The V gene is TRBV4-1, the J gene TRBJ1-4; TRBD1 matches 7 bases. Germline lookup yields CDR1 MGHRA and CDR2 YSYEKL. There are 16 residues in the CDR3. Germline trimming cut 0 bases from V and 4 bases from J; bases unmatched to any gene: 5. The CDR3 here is CASSQDRGTDNEKLFF. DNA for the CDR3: TGCGCCAGCAGCCAAGATCGTGGGACAGATAATGAAAAACTGTTTTTT.

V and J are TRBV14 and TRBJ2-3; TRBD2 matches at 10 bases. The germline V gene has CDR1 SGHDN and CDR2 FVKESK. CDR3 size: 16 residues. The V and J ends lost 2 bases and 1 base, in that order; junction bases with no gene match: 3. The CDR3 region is CASSQPGLAGTDTQYF. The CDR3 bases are TGTGCCAGCAGCCAACCAGGACTAGCGGGCACAGATACGCAGTATTTT.

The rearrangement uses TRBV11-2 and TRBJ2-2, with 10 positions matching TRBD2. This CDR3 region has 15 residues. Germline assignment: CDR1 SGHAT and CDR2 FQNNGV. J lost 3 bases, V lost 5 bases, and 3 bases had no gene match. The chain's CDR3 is CASSPSGGHTGELFF. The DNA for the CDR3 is TGTGCCAGCAGCCCTAGCGGGGGCCACACCGGGGAGCTGTTTTTT.

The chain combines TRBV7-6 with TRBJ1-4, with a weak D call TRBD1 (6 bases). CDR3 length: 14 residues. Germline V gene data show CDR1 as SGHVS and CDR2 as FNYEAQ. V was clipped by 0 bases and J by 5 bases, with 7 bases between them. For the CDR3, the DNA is TGTGCCAGCAGCTTAGCGCAGGGGAATGAAAAACTGTTTTTT. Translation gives CASSLAQGNEKLFF.

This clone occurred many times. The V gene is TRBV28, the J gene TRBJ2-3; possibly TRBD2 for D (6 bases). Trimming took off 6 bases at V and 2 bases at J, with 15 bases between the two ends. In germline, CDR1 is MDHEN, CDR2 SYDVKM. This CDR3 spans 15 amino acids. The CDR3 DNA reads TGTGCCAGCAGGCGGGCGGGGATGATCACAGATACGCAGTATTTT. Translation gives CASRRAGMITDTQYF.

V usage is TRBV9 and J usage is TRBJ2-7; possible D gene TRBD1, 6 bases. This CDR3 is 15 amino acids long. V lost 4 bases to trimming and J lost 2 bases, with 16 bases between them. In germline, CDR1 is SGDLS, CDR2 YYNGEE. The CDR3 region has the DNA TGTGCCAGCAGCCTTTCCGGGACATCTGCCTACGAGCAGTACTTC. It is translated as CASSLSGTSAYEQYF.

CDR3 amino acids: CASSSRDSLSRSPLHF. CDR3 DNA: TGTGCCAGCAGCTCCCGGGACTCTCTAAGTCGATCACCCCTCCACTTT. The chain links TRBV7-9 to TRBJ1-6; tentatively, D is TRBD1 (5 bases). Germline CDR1 reads SEHNR; CDR2 reads FQNEAQ (reference sequence). The V end lost 4 bases, the J end lost 10 bases, and 20 bases lay between the germline ends. This CDR3 contains 16 residues. Together with reference TRBV7-9 and TRBJ1-6, the CDR3 gives the full variable domain: DTGVSQNPRHKITKRGQNVTFRCDPISEHNRLYWYRQTLGQGPEFLTYFQNEAQLEKSRLLSDRFSAERPKGSFSTLEIQRTEQGDSAMYLCASSSRDSLSRSPLHFGNGTRLTVT.

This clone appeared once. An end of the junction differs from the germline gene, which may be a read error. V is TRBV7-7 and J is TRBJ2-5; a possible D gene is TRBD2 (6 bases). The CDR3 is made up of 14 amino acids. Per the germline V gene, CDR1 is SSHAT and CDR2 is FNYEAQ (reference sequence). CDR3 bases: TGTGCTAGCAGCGCAACGGGGGACCAAGAGACCCAGTACTTC. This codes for CASSATGDQETQYF. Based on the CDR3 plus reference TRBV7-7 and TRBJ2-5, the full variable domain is GAGVSQSPRYKVTKRGQDVTLRCDPISSHATLYWYQQALGQGPEFLTYFNYEAQPDKSGLPSDRFSAERPEGSISTLTIQRTEQRDSAMYRCASSATGDQETQYFGPGTRLLVL.

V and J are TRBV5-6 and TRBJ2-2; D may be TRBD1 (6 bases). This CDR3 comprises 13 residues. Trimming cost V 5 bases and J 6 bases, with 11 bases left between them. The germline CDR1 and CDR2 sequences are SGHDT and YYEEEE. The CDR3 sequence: CASSWTVPGELFF. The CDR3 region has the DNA TGTGCCAGCAGTTGGACAGTCCCCGGGGAGCTGTTTTTT.

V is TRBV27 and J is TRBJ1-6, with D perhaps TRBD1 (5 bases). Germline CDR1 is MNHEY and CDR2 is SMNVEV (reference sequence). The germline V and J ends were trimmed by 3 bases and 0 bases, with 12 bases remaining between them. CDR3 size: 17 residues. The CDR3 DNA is TGTGCCAGCAGTTTCCGGACAAGTAGCTCCTATAATTCACCCCTCCACTTT. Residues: CASSFRTSSSYNSPLHF.